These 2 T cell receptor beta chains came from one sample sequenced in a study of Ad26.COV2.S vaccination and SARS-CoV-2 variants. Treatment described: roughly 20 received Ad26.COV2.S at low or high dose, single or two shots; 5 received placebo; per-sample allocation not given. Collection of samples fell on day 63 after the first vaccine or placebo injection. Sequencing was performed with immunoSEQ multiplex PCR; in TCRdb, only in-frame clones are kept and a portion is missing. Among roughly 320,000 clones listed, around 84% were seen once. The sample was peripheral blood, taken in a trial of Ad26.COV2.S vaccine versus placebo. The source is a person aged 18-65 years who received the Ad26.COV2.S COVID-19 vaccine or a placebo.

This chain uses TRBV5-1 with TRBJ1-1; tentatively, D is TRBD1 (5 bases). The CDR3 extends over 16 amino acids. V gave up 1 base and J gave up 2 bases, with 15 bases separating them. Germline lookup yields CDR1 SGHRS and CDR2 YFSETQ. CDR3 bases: TGCGCCAGCAGCTTGCAGGGACCGAGAAGTAACACTGAAGCTTTCTTT. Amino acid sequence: CASSLQGPRSNTEAFF. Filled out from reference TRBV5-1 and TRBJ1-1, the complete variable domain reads KAGVTQTPRYLIKTRGQQVTLSCSPISGHRSVSWYQQTPGQGLQFLFEYFSETQRNKGNFPGRFSGRQFSNSRSEMNVSTLELGDSALYLCASSLQGPRSNTEAFFGQGTRLTVV.

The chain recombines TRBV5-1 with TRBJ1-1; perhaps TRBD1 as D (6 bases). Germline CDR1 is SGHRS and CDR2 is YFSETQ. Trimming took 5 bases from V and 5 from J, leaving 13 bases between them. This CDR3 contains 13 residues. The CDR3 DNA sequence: TGCGCCAGCAGTGGACAGTCGGAAACTGAAGCTTTCTTT. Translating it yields CASSGQSETEAFF.